This is a list of T cell receptor beta chains from one sample in a study of spatial heterogeneity in lung cancer. MiXCR was run by TCRdb on the 5' RACE reads, yielding one entry per CDR3 protein. The table has about 18,000 distinct CDR3 sequences, around 6.8% seen once. Sequenced here: lung tumor tissue, sampled at surgery. The receptor source for this set is a male donor with early-stage non-small cell lung cancer. Both conserved end residues are part of each CDR3. Fields, in order: J gene, clone size, D gene, V gene, CDR3 DNA, CDR3 protein. A D gene is named only where the DNA matches it firmly. Clone size, where shown, is once, few, many, or a class for clones that have expanded.

>TRBJ1-1|.|.|TRBV7-3
TGTGCCAGCAGCCTGGGGATGAACACTGAAGCTTTCTTT
CASSLGMNTEAFF
>TRBJ2-3|many|.|TRBV12-3/TRBV12-4
TGTGCCAGCAGTGTTTCCAAGATCCATAGCGAGACTAGCACAGATACGCAGTATTTT
CASSVSKIHSETSTDTQYF
>TRBJ2-3|.|.|TRBV7-8
TGTGCCAGCAGCTTACTTTTAGGGGATACAGATACGCAGTATTTT
CASSLLLGDTDTQYF
>TRBJ1-1|many|.|TRBV25-1
TGTGCCAGCAGATTAATGGACACTGAAGCTTTCTTT
CASRLMDTEAFF
>TRBJ1-5|medium-sized|TRBD1|TRBV28
TGTGCCAGCAGTTTATTTAGGGGGACAGGGGGTCAGCCCCAGCATTTT
CASSLFRGTGGQPQHF
>TRBJ1-5|many|.|TRBV6-5
TGTGCCAGCAGACCCCAGGATCCCAATCAGCCCCAGCATTTT
CASRPQDPNQPQHF
>TRBJ1-3|many|.|TRBV3-1
TGTGCCAGCAGCCAAGAAACCGGGGTGTCCGGAAACACCATATATTTT
CASSQETGVSGNTIYF
>TRBJ1-5|.|.|TRBV3-1
TGTGCCAGCAGCCAAGGCGGAAGCAATCAGCCCCAGCATTTT
CASSQGGSNQPQHF
>TRBJ1-5|.|.|TRBV29-1
TGCAGCGTTGCGACAAATAGCAATCAGCCCCAGCATTTT
CSVATNSNQPQHF
>TRBJ2-7|many|.|TRBV12-3/TRBV12-4
TGTGCCAGCAGTTTCCTCTCCTACGAGCAGTACTTC
CASSFLSYEQYF
>TRBJ2-5|many|TRBD2|TRBV6-5
TGTGCCAGCAGTTACCTCCGGGGGGGGGGCGGAAAATACCAAGAGACCCAGTACTTC
CASSYLRGGGGKYQETQYF
>TRBJ2-3|many|TRBD2|TRBV20-1
TGCAGTGCTAGCCCCGGGGGGGTTACAGATACGCAGTATTTT
CSASPGGVTDTQYF
>TRBJ2-7|many|.|TRBV7-6
TGTGCCAGCAGCCTCGCCCGAGGAAACGAGCAGTACTTC
CASSLARGNEQYF
>TRBJ2-1|.|TRBD2|TRBV6-2/TRBV6-3
TGTGCCAGCAGTTACTCGGCACTAGCGGGGGGGCGAAGCTCCTACAATGAGCAGTTCTTC
CASSYSALAGGRSSYNEQFF
>TRBJ1-5|many|.|TRBV30
TGTGCCTGGAGTACCCGACAGCCCAATCAGCCCCAGCATTTT
CAWSTRQPNQPQHF
>TRBJ2-1|many|TRBD2|TRBV7-2
TGTGCCAGCAGCTTAGTGGGGGGGATTAATGAGCAGTTCTTC
CASSLVGGINEQFF
>TRBJ2-5|many|TRBD2|TRBV20-1
TGCAGTGCTAGAGATCTCAAGCGGGGGACTCAAGAGACCCAGTACTTC
CSARDLKRGTQETQYF
>TRBJ1-1|many|.|TRBV4-1
TGCGCCAGCAGCCTCTCTCAAACGGCCCACTCTGAAGCTTTCTTT
CASSLSQTAHSEAFF
>TRBJ2-1|many|.|TRBV28
TGTGCCAGCAGTTTCGGGAGACAGGGATACAATGAGCAGTTCTTC
CASSFGRQGYNEQFF
>TRBJ1-5|many|.|TRBV12-3/TRBV12-4
TGTGCCAGCAGTTTTGGGGCCCAGCCCCAGCATTTT
CASSFGAQPQHF
>TRBJ1-6|.|TRBD1|TRBV5-1
TGCGCCAGCACTGCCCCGGGACAGGAGACTACATTCTATAATTCACCCCTCCACTTT
CASTAPGQETTFYNSPLHF
>TRBJ2-3|.|TRBD2|TRBV6-2/TRBV6-3
TGTGCCAGCAGGGGACTAGCGGGGGCCACAGATACGCAGTATTTT
CASRGLAGATDTQYF
>TRBJ2-7|.|.|TRBV5-8
TGTGCCAGCAGCTTGGGACAGGGACTACTCTACGAGCAGTACTTC
CASSLGQGLLYEQYF
>TRBJ2-7|few|.|TRBV28
TGTGCCAGCAGTCCACCCAGCTCCTACGAGCAGTACTTC
CASSPPSSYEQYF
>TRBJ1-2|.|.|TRBV29-1
TGCAGCGTTGACTTACAGGGATTCTATGGCTACACCTTC
CSVDLQGFYGYTF
>TRBJ2-7|few|.|TRBV4-3
TGCGCCAGCAGCCGGCAATGGGGGACCAGCTCCTACGAGCAGTACTTC
CASSRQWGTSSYEQYF
>TRBJ1-2|few|.|TRBV7-3
TGTGCCAGCAGCTTAAGGGCGGACAGTAACTATGGCTACACCTTC
CASSLRADSNYGYTF
>TRBJ2-7|many|.|TRBV2
TGTGCCAGCAGTCGCGTTAAGGGAACCTACGAGCAGTACTTC
CASSRVKGTYEQYF
>TRBJ1-2|many|.|TRBV20-1
TGCAGTGCTCGGACAGCAACTAACTATGGCTACACCTTC
CSARTATNYGYTF
>TRBJ2-7|few|.|TRBV7-9
TGTGCCAGCAGCTTGGGGGAGCTGGGCTACGAGCAGTACTTC
CASSLGELGYEQYF
>TRBJ1-2|medium-sized|TRBD1|TRBV28
TGTGCCAGCAGTCTCGACCGGACAGGGGGACTTGATGGCTACACCTTC
CASSLDRTGGLDGYTF
>TRBJ2-1|.|.|TRBV9
.
CASSVGIGTEQIF
>TRBJ1-1|many|.|TRBV6-1
TGTGCCAGCAGTGCCCAGATCGCTGGGGCGCACACTGAAGCTTTCTTT
CASSAQIAGAHTEAFF
>TRBJ2-2|few|.|TRBV12-3/TRBV12-4
TGTGCCAGCAGCCAGGGCAAAAACACCGGGGAGCTGTTTTTT
CASSQGKNTGELFF
>TRBJ2-1|few|.|TRBV13
TGTGCCAGCAGTCCTGACAGAGACAATGAGCAGTTCTTC
CASSPDRDNEQFF
>TRBJ1-4|many|.|TRBV12-3/TRBV12-4
TGTGCCAGCAGTTTACAGGGCCGTGAAAAACTGTTTTTT
CASSLQGREKLFF
>TRBJ1-6|.|TRBD1|TRBV10-3
TGTGCCATCAGTGAGAACAGGGGGCCCGACTCACCCCTCCACTTT
CAISENRGPDSPLHF
>TRBJ2-5|hyperexpanded|.|TRBV7-8
TGTGCCAGCAGCTTCGGAGGGGGGGGAGAGACCCAGTACTTC
CASSFGGGGETQYF
>TRBJ2-7|few|TRBD1|TRBV5-1
TGCGCCAGCAGCTTGAGGACAGGGCCCAGGAGCTCCTACGAGCAGTACTTC
CASSLRTGPRSSYEQYF
>TRBJ1-4|.|TRBD1|TRBV7-9
TGTGCCAGCAGCTTAGGGAGACAGGGAGGTGAAAAACTGTTTTTT
CASSLGRQGGEKLFF
>TRBJ2-3|.|.|TRBV4-1
TGCGCCAGCAGCCAAGACCAGGATACGCAGTATTTT
CASSQDQDTQYF
>TRBJ1-5|many|TRBD1|TRBV6-5
TGTGCCAGCAGCCTGGACAGGGGGTCTCAGCCCCAGCATTTT
CASSLDRGSQPQHF
>TRBJ2-7|.|.|TRBV20-1
TGCAGTGCTAAGGCATCCCGACCGGACAACGAGCAGTACTTC
CSAKASRPDNEQYF
>TRBJ2-5|many|.|TRBV7-8
TGTGCCACCCAATGGGGGGGGCGCGGGGTCCAAGAGACCCAGTACTTC
CATQWGGRGVQETQYF
>TRBJ2-2|many|TRBD1|TRBV15
TGTGCCACCAGCAGAGTCGCCGGGACAGGGGGCCACACCGGGGAGCTGTTTTTT
CATSRVAGTGGHTGELFF
>TRBJ1-5|many|TRBD1|TRBV20-1
TGCAGTGCTAGAGAAGACAGGGGGGGCTATTATAGCAATCAGCCCCAGCATTTT
CSAREDRGGYYSNQPQHF
>TRBJ2-3|few|TRBD1|TRBV27
TGTGCCAGCAGTTCGAGACAGGGCAAGGGGTACACAGATACGCAGTATTTT
CASSSRQGKGYTDTQYF
>TRBJ1-5|few|TRBD1|TRBV10-3
TGTGCCATGGTAGAGGACAGGGGCAAGTTTCCCGCCGCCGGAAATCAGCCCCAGCATTTT
CAMVEDRGKFPAAGNQPQHF
>TRBJ2-7|many|.|TRBV10-3
TGTGCCATCAGTCCAGGGGAACGGGGCCTATACGAGCAGTACTTC
CAISPGERGLYEQYF
>TRBJ1-5|many|.|TRBV30
TGTGCCTGGAGTGTAGGTCAGCTTAACAATCAGCCCCAGCATTTT
CAWSVGQLNNQPQHF
>TRBJ2-6|many|.|TRBV12-3/TRBV12-4
TGTGCCAGCAGGGCCGGGGGCGGCGCTTCTGGGGCCAACGTCCTGACTTTC
CASRAGGGASGANVLTF
>TRBJ2-2|many|TRBD1|TRBV3-1
TGTGCCAGCAGCCAAGGCGCAGGGACAGCCGGGGAGCTGTTTTTT
CASSQGAGTAGELFF
>TRBJ1-2|many|TRBD1|TRBV9
TGTGCCAGCAGCACGAGAGACAGGGGTGGCTACACCTTC
CASSTRDRGGYTF
>TRBJ2-7|few|.|TRBV12-3/TRBV12-4
TGTGCCAGCAGCCCTATCCCGGAGCAGGGACACGGATCCTACGAGCAGTACTTC
CASSPIPEQGHGSYEQYF